This is a list of T cell receptor beta chains from one sample in a study of blood T cell repertoires in COVID-19. Repertoires were generated with immunoSEQ multiplex PCR, while TCRdb's copy carries only in-frame clones and drops some. The table shows hundreds of thousands of clones, with roughly nine tenths occurring only once. Sequencing used peripheral blood. These receptors all stem from a woman aged 50 to 60 with COVID-19, enrolled during active disease. Each CDR3 is given with its conserved first and last residue. D genes are given only for firm matches. Clone size is stated in some rows and not others, as once, few, many or a class when expanded.

J: TRBJ1-2
D: .
V: TRBV3-1/TRBV3-2
size: .
CDR3: CASSLQTATGYTF
DNA: TGTGCCAGCAGCCTCCAGACTGCGACGGGCTACACCTTC

J: TRBJ2-3
D: .
V: TRBV7-8
size: .
CDR3: CASSLITDTQYF
DNA: TGTGCCAGCTCACTTATCACAGATACGCAGTATTTT

J: TRBJ2-7
D: TRBD2
V: TRBV7-2
size: .
CDR3: CASSPTSGGAWEQYF
DNA: TGTGCCAGCAGCCCCACTAGCGGGGGGGCCTGGGAGCAGTACTTC

J: TRBJ1-2
D: .
V: TRBV12-3/TRBV12-4
size: .
CDR3: CASSLSYERGYTF
DNA: TGTGCCAGCAGTTTATCATACGAGAGGGGCTACACCTTC

J: TRBJ2-7
D: TRBD2
V: TRBV7-2
size: .
CDR3: CASSLVGGGTYEQYF
DNA: TGTGCCAGCAGCTTAGTCGGGGGGGGGACCTACGAGCAGTACTTC

J: TRBJ2-3
D: .
V: TRBV7-8
size: .
CDR3: CASSLIVGLADTQYF
DNA: TGTGCCAGCAGCTTAATCGTGGGGCTAGCAGATACGCAGTATTTT

J: TRBJ1-2
D: TRBD1
V: TRBV7-3
size: .
CDR3: CASSPTGNYGYTF
DNA: TGTGCCAGCAGCCCGACAGGGAACTATGGCTACACCTTC

J: TRBJ2-7
D: TRBD2
V: TRBV13
size: .
CDR3: CASSLGPGGVTKYEQYF
DNA: TGTGCCAGCAGCTTAGGTCCCGGGGGGGTAACTAAGTACGAGCAGTACTTC

J: TRBJ1-1
D: .
V: TRBV7-9
size: .
CDR3: CASSRSGRMNTEAFF
DNA: TGTGCCAGCAGCCGCTCAGGGCGGATGAACACTGAAGCTTTCTTT

J: TRBJ2-7
D: TRBD1
V: TRBV25-1
size: .
CDR3: CASSGQGIHSYEQYF
DNA: TGTGCCAGCAGTGGACAGGGTATTCATTCCTACGAGCAGTACTTC

J: TRBJ1-6
D: .
V: TRBV3-1/TRBV3-2
size: .
CDR3: CASSQDAGSSPLHF
DNA: TGTGCCAGCAGCCAAGATGCGGGATCGTCACCCCTCCACTTT

J: TRBJ2-3
D: .
V: TRBV2
size: once
CDR3: CASLGLASTDTQYF
DNA: TGTGCCAGCCTGGGGCTAGCGAGCACAGATACGCAGTATTTT

J: TRBJ1-5
D: .
V: TRBV9
size: .
CDR3: CASSVAGGSNQPQHF
DNA: TGTGCCAGCAGCGTAGCGGGGGGTAGCAATCAGCCCCAGCATTTT

J: TRBJ2-1
D: .
V: TRBV30
size: .
CDR3: CAWSLRGEQFF
DNA: TGTGCCTGGAGTTTGCGGGGTGAGCAGTTCTTC

J: TRBJ2-7
D: TRBD2
V: TRBV6-5
size: .
CDR3: CASSSREGSYEQYF
DNA: TGTGCCAGCAGTTCCCGGGAGGGTTCCTACGAGCAGTACTTC

J: TRBJ1-2
D: TRBD1
V: TRBV7-8
size: .
CDR3: CASSFRDRGGYGYTF
DNA: TGTGCCAGCAGCTTCCGGGACAGGGGGGGCTATGGCTACACCTTC

J: TRBJ1-1
D: TRBD1
V: TRBV4-2
size: .
CDR3: CASSQDSQGANQEAFF
DNA: TGTGCCAGCAGCCAAGATTCACAGGGGGCGAACCAGGAAGCTTTCTTT

J: TRBJ2-3
D: TRBD2
V: TRBV5-4
size: once
CDR3: CASSSSGGADTQYF
DNA: TGTGCCAGCAGCTCGAGCGGGGGGGCAGATACGCAGTATTTT

J: TRBJ1-1
D: TRBD1
V: TRBV19
size: .
CDR3: CASSILTGEAFF
DNA: TGTGCCAGTAGTATCCTGACAGGGGAAGCTTTCTTT

J: TRBJ2-5
D: TRBD2
V: TRBV5-4
size: .
CDR3: CASSPSGGAGETQYF
DNA: TGTGCCAGCAGCCCAAGCGGGGGGGCCGGAGAGACCCAGTACTTC

J: TRBJ1-1
D: .
V: TRBV6-5
size: .
CDR3: CASIIRRGGEAFF
DNA: TGTGCCAGCATCATACGACGGGGGGGTGAAGCTTTCTTT

J: TRBJ2-3
D: TRBD2
V: TRBV9
size: .
CDR3: CASSIRLTSGGADTQYF
DNA: TGTGCCAGCAGCATTAGGTTGACTAGCGGGGGCGCAGATACGCAGTATTTT

J: TRBJ2-7
D: TRBD1
V: TRBV28
size: .
CDR3: CASSERQGSYEQYF
DNA: TGTGCCAGCAGTGAGCGACAGGGTTCCTACGAGCAGTACTTC